The rows below give T cell receptor delta chains drawn from one sample of a study of Vδ1+ human thymocytes. With CATT, TCRdb re-called clones from the multiplex PCR reads. The sample yields tens of thousands of delta-chain clones, 15% seen once. Material: Vdelta1+ gamma-delta thymocytes from the thymus. Receptors originate from a boy younger than two who had congenital heart surgery. Each CDR3 is given with its conserved first and last residue. A D gene is named only where the DNA matches it firmly. Size values are once, few and many counts, or a class for expanded clones, and some rows have none.

clone_size,v_call,d_call,j_call,cdr3_aa,cdr3_nt
.,TRDV1,.,TRDJ1,CALGELSSYTDKLIF,TGTGCTCTTGGGGAACTTTCCTCATACACCGATAAACTCATCTTT
few,TRDV1,TRDD3,TRDJ1,CALGELYRPPRRYWGIRGVLIF,TGTGCTCTTGGGGAACTCTATCGCCCTCCGAGACGATACTGGGGGATACGAGGGGTGCTCATCTTT
few,TRDV1,.,TRDJ1,CALGEPHTDKLIF,TGTGCTCTTGGGGAGCCACACACCGATAAACTCATCTTT
few,TRDV1,TRDD3,TRDJ1,CAPGPTYAGSWGIPGTDKLIF,TGTGCTCCTGGGCCCACCTACGCCGGCAGCTGGGGGATACCGGGAACCGATAAACTCATCTTT
.,TRDV1,TRDD3,TRDJ1,CALGDVPLLGDTTDKLIF,TGTGCTCTTGGGGATGTTCCTCTCCTGGGGGATACCACCGATAAACTCATCTTT
.,TRDV1,TRDD3,TRDJ1,CALGEHPCTGGEYTDKHIF,TGTGCTCTTGGGGAACACCCCTGTACTGGGGGAGAGTACACCGATAAACACATCTTT
.,TRDV1,TRDD3,TRDJ1,CALKLGDTYTDKLIF,TGTGCTCTCAAGCTGGGGGATACCTACACCGATAAACTCATCTTT
.,TRDV2,TRDD3,TRDJ1,CACDPVLSHWGIRLSTDKLIF,TGTGCCTGTGACCCGGTTTTGAGTCACTGGGGGATACGTCTATCCACCGATAAACTCATCTTT
.,TRDV1,TRDD2,TRDJ1,CALGELPPSYEGGVRGYTDKLIF,TGTGCTCTTGGGGAACTACCCCCTTCCTACGAGGGGGGGGTTAGAGGGTACACCGATAAACTCATCTTT
.,TRDV1,TRDD3,TRDJ1,CALGPKGLGGYLLIF,TGTGCTCTTGGTCCAAAGGGGCTTGGGGGATACTTACTCATCTTT
few,TRDV1,TRDD3,TRDJ1,CALGEIPYDVLGDTAADKLIF,TGTGCTCTTGGGGAAATCCCTTACGATGTACTGGGGGATACTGCGGCCGATAAACTCATCTTT
.,TRDV1,TRDD3,TRDJ1,CALGELTFGDRPYTDKLIF,TGTGCTCTTGGGGAACTAACGTTTGGGGATAGGCCCTACACCGATAAACTCATCTTT
.,TRDV1,TRDD3,TRDJ1,CALGMLPPYWGIKSTDKLIF,TGTGCTCTTGGGATGCTCCCCCCATACTGGGGGATAAAAAGCACCGACAAACTCATCTTT
.,TRDV2,.,TRDJ1,CACDALTGPLYTDKLIF,TGTGCCTGTGACGCACTTACTGGACCGTTGTACACCGATAAACTCATCTTT
.,TRDV1,TRDD3,TRDJ1,CALGESLPIGGGYEGKLIF,TGTGCTCTTGGGGAGAGTCTCCCTATCGGCGGGGGATACGAAGGTAAACTCATCTTT
.,TRDV1,TRDD2,TRDJ1,CALGERFLRGYSLTDKLIF,TGTGCTCTTGGGGAACGGTTCCTACGGGGGTACTCCCTAACCGATAAACTCATCTTT
.,TRDV1,TRDD3,TRDJ1,CALGGTLFRTGGYSATDKLIF,TGTGCTCTTGGGGGGACGCTATTCCGTACTGGGGGATACAGCGCCACCGATAAACTCATCTTT
.,TRDV1,TRDD3,TRDJ1,CALGEQLRYWGKYTDKLIF,TGTGCTCTTGGGGAACAATTGCGGTACTGGGGGAAATACACCGATAAACTCATCTTT
.,TRDV1,TRDD3,TRDJ1,CALGAYSGGTEYTDKLIF,TGTGCTCTTGGGGCTTACTCTGGGGGCACCGAGTACACCGATAAACTCATCTTT
few,TRDV1,TRDD3,TRDJ1,CALGEPTTGGGGYSTDDKLIF,TGTGCTCTTGGGGAACCTACGACGGGTGGTGGGGGATATAGTACAGACGATAAACTTATCTTT
few,TRDV1,TRDD3,TRDJ1,CSPTSLLRGWGKYTDKLIF,TGTTCTCCCACCTCCTTACTACGGGGCTGGGGGAAATACACCGATAAACTCATCTTT
.,TRDV1,.,TRDJ2,CALGELGLLSVLGTAQLFF,TGTGCTCTTGGGGAACTGGGCCTTCTGTCGGTATTGGGGACAGCACAACTCTTCTTT
few,TRDV1,TRDD3,TRDJ1,CALGECEPKTGGDTDKLIF,TGTGCTCTTGGGGAATGCGAACCAAAAACCGGGGGGGATACCGATAAACTCATCTTT
few,TRDV1,TRDD3,TRDJ1,CALGERYPPDWGKARTDKLIF,TGTGCTCTTGGGGAACGGTATCCCCCTGACTGGGGGAAGGCGAGAACCGATAAACTCATCTTT
.,TRDV1,TRDD3,TRDJ1,CALGELAARGGIHHLTDKLIF,TGTGCTCTTGGGGAACTAGCGGCACGAGGGGGGATACACCACTTGACCGATAAACTCATCTTT
.,TRDV1,TRDD3,TRDJ1,CALGEQVLPTQALLGDTRTYTDKLIF,TGTGCTCTTGGGGAACAGGTTTTACCTACCCAAGCTTTACTGGGGGATACGCGGACGTACACCGATAAACTCATCTTT
.,TRDV1,TRDD3,TRDJ1,CALGAPTTLTGGYAQYTDKLIF,TGTGCTCTTGGGGCCCCTACGACGCTAACTGGGGGATACGCCCAGTACACCGATAAACTCATCTTT
.,TRDV1,.,TRDJ1,CALGEFRPSAENQYTDKLIF,TGTGCTCTTGGGGAATTCCGGCCTTCCGCGGAAAACCAGTACACCGATAAACTCATCTTT
.,TRDV1,TRDD3,TRDJ1,CALGATDFVLGDTDKLIF,TGTGCTCTTGGGGCTACCGATTTCGTACTGGGGGATACCGATAAACTCATCTTT
many,TRDV2,TRDD3,TRDJ3,CACDTNVLGDSSPWDTRQMFF,TGTGCCTGTGACACGAACGTACTGGGGGATTCCAGTCCCTGGGACACCCGACAGATGTTTTTC
.,TRDV1,TRDD3,TRDJ1,CALGPYAPFIAMLGDSDKLIF,TGTGCTCTTGGGCCGTATGCCCCATTTATCGCCATGCTGGGGGATAGCGATAAACTCATCTTT
.,TRDV3,TRDD3,TRDJ1,CACEGLGDPTDKLIF,TGTGCCTGTGAGGGACTGGGGGACCCCACCGATAAACTCATCTTT
.,TRDV1,TRDD3,TRDJ1,CALGVLTGLGENDKLIF,TGTGCTCTTGGGGTTCTTACCGGACTGGGGGAAAACGATAAACTCATCTTT
.,TRDV1,.,TRDJ1,CALGVNTGDTDKLIF,TGTGCTCTTGGGGTCAACACGGGGGACACCGATAAACTCATCTTT
.,TRDV1,TRDD3,TRDJ1,CALGDFGGYGTDKLIF,TGTGCTCTTGGGGACTTTGGGGGATATGGAACCGATAAACTCATCTTT
.,TRDV1,TRDD3,TRDJ1,CALGEIAFPWGRRTDKLIF,TGTGCTCTTGGGGAAATCGCCTTCCCCTGGGGGAGACGCACCGATAAACTCATCTTT
few,TRDV1,TRDD3,TRDJ2,CALSGRLLLILGGKLTAQLFF,TGTGCTCTCTCAGGGCGCCTCCTACTTATACTGGGGGGGAAACTGACAGCACAACTCTTCTTT
few,TRDV2,TRDD3,TRDJ1,CACDTGRNWGVTSYTDKLIF,TGTGCCTGTGACACCGGGAGAAACTGGGGGGTAACCTCGTACACCGATAAACTCATCTTT
few,TRDV2,TRDD3,TRDJ1,CACDPEGLPTSGLLGDTHKLIF,TGTGCCTGTGACCCCGAAGGGCTTCCTACGTCGGGACTACTGGGGGATACTCATAAACTCATCTTT
.,TRDV1,TRDD3,TRDJ1,CALGPIIPGGILLEYTDKLIF,TGTGCTCTTGGGCCTATTATTCCTGGGGGGATACTTTTAGAGTACACCGATAAACTCATCTTT
few,TRDV1,.,TRDJ1,CALGELPLRVGPTDKLIF,TGTGCTCTTGGGGAACTTCCCCTACGCGTGGGACCAACCGATAAACTCATCTTT
few,TRDV1,.,TRDJ1,CALGEPRTGRSYTDKLIF,TGTGCTCTTGGGGAACCCCGTACTGGTAGATCGTATACCGATAAACTCATCTTT
few,TRDV1,.,TRDJ1,CALGELPTRRYGGRKLIF,TGTGCTCTTGGGGAACTACCCACCCGGAGATACGGGGGCCGTAAACTCATCTTT
.,TRDV1,.,TRDJ1,CALGESILRYWGSSDKLIF,TGTGCTCTTGGGGAATCAATCCTACGATACTGGGGATCGAGCGATAAACTCATCTTT
.,TRDV1,TRDD3,TRDJ1,CALGETFLQAGGYGYTDKLIF,TGTGCTCTTGGGGAAACCTTCCTACAGGCTGGGGGATACGGGTACACCGATAAACTCATCTTT
medium-sized,TRAV29/DV5,TRDD2,TRDJ1,CAASVAFLLKLIF,TGTGCAGCAAGCGTGGCGTTCCTACTCAAACTCATCTTT
few,TRDV1,TRDD3,TRDJ1,CALGLTFLLGDTRFNQYTDKLIF,TGTGCTCTTGGGCTGACCTTCCTACTGGGGGATACGCGATTCAACCAGTACACCGATAAACTCATCTTT
.,TRDV1,.,TRDJ1,CALGDPPSPRSKLIF,TGTGCTCTTGGGGACCCGCCTTCTCCAAGATCTAAACTCATCTTT
.,TRDV1,TRDD3,TRDJ1,CALGELPDTSDYWGMVRDTDKLIF,TGTGCTCTTGGGGAACTACCGGATACTTCCGACTACTGGGGGATGGTGAGGGACACCGATAAACTCATCTTT